These 5 T cell receptor beta chains were all obtained from the same sample, sequenced in a study of T-cell reconstitution after alpha-beta-depleted transplantation in children. Unique molecular identifiers featured in how the TCRbeta library was prepared. One entry per CDR3 protein, called by TCRdb with MiXCR from the PCR reads. The repertoire has a few hundred thousand distinct CDR3 sequences, about 20% of them found once; the top ten carry less than 4.5%. Sequencing was performed on PBMCs from the stem cell graft donor, taken from the stem cell graft. These receptors were taken from a human donor who donated a stem cell graft to a child with acute myeloid leukemia.

This clonotype was detected a few times. The chain uses TRBV5-6 and TRBJ1-3; D is unclear. The CDR3 is made up of 15 amino acids. The germline V and J ends were trimmed by 1 base and 1 base, with 9 bases remaining between them. CDR1 SGHDT and CDR2 YYEEEE come from the germline V gene. CDR3 in amino acids: CASSLRLGSGNTIYF. Here the CDR3 DNA reads TGTGCCAGCAGCTTGCGGTTGGGGTCTGGAAACACCATATATTTT.

This clonotype was observed a handful of times. This sequence joins TRBV12-3 or TRBV12-4 and TRBJ1-1; D is possibly TRBD1 (6 bases). Trimming removed 5 bases at V and 1 base at J, with 14 bases between. The CDR3 consists of 15 residues. CDR3 protein: CASSGQGGANTEAFF. Here the CDR3 DNA reads TGTGCCAGCAGTGGCCAAGGGGGGGCGAACACTGAAGCTTTCTTT.

This clonotype came up many times. The chain has TRBV6-5 and TRBJ2-1, with 9 bases identical to TRBD2. V lost 2 bases, J lost 6 bases, and 8 bases stayed unmatched. Germline assignment: CDR1 MNHEY and CDR2 SVGAGI. The CDR3 sequence is 16 residues long. The CDR3 loop reads CASSYPRLAGSNEQFF. The DNA for the CDR3 is TGTGCCAGCAGTTACCCTAGGCTAGCGGGATCCAATGAGCAGTTCTTC.

The chain recombines TRBV6-1 with TRBJ2-5; 9 bases line up with TRBD1. CDR3 size: 14 residues. The ends lost 5 bases at V and 6 bases at J; junction bases unmatched: 7. Germline-derived CDR1 and CDR2 are MNHNS and SASEGT. The CDR3 DNA is TGTGCCAGCAGTACCGGGACAGGGTTTCAGACCCAGTACTTC. The encoded protein is CASSTGTGFQTQYF.

This clonotype has more than one count but fewer than ten. V usage is TRBV5-6 and J usage is TRBJ2-1; no clear D gene. V gave up 1 base and J gave up 5 bases, with 10 bases separating them. CDR3 length: 14 amino acids. The V gene's germline CDR1 is SGHDT and CDR2 YYEEEE. CDR3 loop: CASSLRAWDNEQFF. As DNA, the CDR3 is TGTGCCAGCAGCTTGAGGGCGTGGGACAATGAGCAGTTCTTC.